The 18 T cell receptor beta chains below all came from one sample that was sequenced in a study of a mutant IDH1 vaccine in newly diagnosed glioma. Measured with immunoSEQ multiplex PCR; TCRdb has only the in-frame clones, and not every one. Of around 53,000 clones listed, 70% to 90% are singletons. Noted time point: baseline, week 1 (first vaccination visit). Regarding treatment: pre-vaccination baseline after standard-of-care therapy. This specimen consisted of PBMCs, obtained from a glioma patient treated with radiotherapy, temozolomide or both. The source of these receptors is a man aged 40-49 years with glioma.

This rearrangement joins TRBV7-8 to TRBJ2-2, with unresolved D. The germline V and J ends were trimmed by 2 bases and 0 bases, with 4 bases remaining between them. There are 14 residues in the CDR3. The germline CDR1 and CDR2 sequences are SGHVS and FQNEAQ. CDR3 in amino acids: CASSLIPNTGELFF. In DNA form, the CDR3 reads TGTGCCAGCAGCTTAATTCCGAACACCGGGGAGCTGTTTTTT.

This sequence joins TRBV28 and TRBJ1-1; possibly TRBD1 for D (5 bases). Germline V gene data show CDR1 as MDHEN and CDR2 as SYDVKM. This CDR3 contains 14 residues. V dropped 4 bases and J dropped 11 bases, with 20 bases sitting between them. CDR3 coding DNA: TGTGCCAGCAGTTCAAATTGGGGCGACCGGGGGGCTTTCTTT. Translated: CASSSNWGDRGAFF.

The chain employs TRBV6-5 and TRBJ2-1; D remains unclear. CDR1 MNHEY and CDR2 SVGAGI come from the germline V gene. The CDR3 runs to 14 residues. Trimming stripped 0 bases from V and 6 bases from J, with 9 bases between. The CDR3 DNA follows: TGTGCCAGCAGTTACTCGGGCCCGGGCAATGAGCAGTTCTTC. Residues: CASSYSGPGNEQFF.

Worth noting for this clone: At one end the junction does not follow the germline gene, possibly because of a read error. The V call is TRBV12-5, the J call TRBJ2-3, with D tentatively TRBD2 (5 bases). Germline V CDR1 and CDR2: LGHNT, FRNRAP. This CDR3 region has 13 residues. The CDR3 DNA is TGTGCTAGTGTTTTGGGGAGAACAGATACGCAGTATTTT. Translating gives CASVLGRTDTQYF.

The J gene is TRBJ2-1, the V gene TRBV2; D not certain. The CDR3 sequence is 15 residues long. Germline V gene lookup returns CDR1 SNHLY and CDR2 FYNNEI. With 4 bases removed from V and 7 bases from J, the gap between germline ends came to 17 bases. CDR3 sequence reads: CASSGPIYISNEQFF. The DNA for the CDR3 is TGTGCCAGCAGTGGACCCATCTACATCAGTAATGAGCAGTTCTTC.

The chain links TRBV10-3 to TRBJ1-2; D remains ambiguous. The CDR3 is 16 amino acids. Germline V lookup: CDR1 ENHRY, CDR2 SYGVKD. Trimming shortened V by 0 bases and J by 3 bases, and 14 bases separated the two germline ends. CDR3 loop: CAISESVGVGHYGYTF. The CDR3 DNA reads as TGTGCCATCAGTGAGTCTGTTGGGGTCGGACACTATGGCTACACCTTC.

In its sample, this clone was seen once. V gene TRBV6-5 combines with J gene TRBJ2-3; D uncertain. Deletions cut 0 bases from V and 6 bases from J, with 10 bases between. This CDR3 region has 14 residues. CDR1 and CDR2 from the germline V gene are MNHEY and SVGAGI. The CDR3 is CASSYSRIGDTQYF. The CDR3 DNA is TGTGCCAGCAGTTACTCTAGAATAGGGGATACGCAGTATTTT.

The chain links TRBV7-8 to TRBJ1-1; 7 bases line up with TRBD1. The junction had 3 bases not matched to a gene; V was cut back by 8 bases and J by 0 bases. Germline CDR1 SGHVS, CDR2 FQNEAQ. This CDR3 has 13 residues. In DNA, the CDR3 is TGTGCCAGCGGACAGGCCTTGAACACTGAAGCTTTCTTT. Translating gives CASGQALNTEAFF.

Only one count was recorded for this clone. This chain connects TRBV19 to TRBJ1-1; possible D gene TRBD1, 6 bases. Germline V CDR1 and CDR2: LNHDA, SQIVND (reference sequence). V lost 6 bases and J 8 bases, leaving 16 bases between the germline ends. The CDR3 runs 13 residues. The CDR3 DNA follows: TGTGCCAGTAGCCCAGAACAGGGAAGGGAAGCTTTCTTT. This encodes CASSPEQGREAFF.

The chain joins TRBV7-7 to TRBJ2-5; possibly TRBD1 for D (6 bases). The germline V gene encodes CDR1 SSHAT and CDR2 FNYEAQ (reference sequence). This CDR3 spans 10 amino acids. The CDR3 nucleotides are TGTGCTACAGGGTCGGAGACCCAGTACTTC. It yields the protein CATGSETQYF.

This chain connects TRBV5-1 to TRBJ2-7; 7 bases agree with TRBD2. The germline V gene has CDR1 SGHRS and CDR2 YFSETQ. This CDR3 has 16 residues. The V segment lost 3 bases and the J segment 6 bases; nucleotides outside the gene matches: 15. CDR3 coding DNA: TGCGCCAGCAGCTCCGCTCTCACCGGACTAGTACGCGAGCAGTACTTC. Translated, it gives CASSSALTGLVREQYF.

This clone is a singleton in its sample. The V gene is TRBV15, the J gene TRBJ2-5; D is unclear. Looked up from germline, CDR1 is LNHNV and CDR2 is YYDKDF (reference sequence). V shed 9 bases and J shed 1 base, with 12 bases lying between them. The CDR3 length is 13 residues. Written as DNA, the CDR3 is TGTGCCACGAAGCACACGGGCCAAGAGACCCAGTACTTC. Protein: CATKHTGQETQYF. The entire variable domain, with the rest obtained from reference TRBV15 and TRBJ2-5, is as follows: DAMVIQNPRYQVTQFGKPVTLSCSQTLNHNVMYWYQQKSSQAPKLLFHYYDKDFNNEADTPDNFQSRRPNTSFCFLDIRSPGLGDTAMYLCATKHTGQETQYFGPGTRLLVL.

This sequence joins TRBV10-3 and TRBJ2-1, with 10 bases aligning to TRBD2. CDR1 and CDR2 from the germline V gene are ENHRY and SYGVKD. The J segment lost 9 bases and the V segment lost 6 bases, leaving 14 bases of the junction unmatched. The length of the CDR3 is 16 residues. CDR3 in amino acids: CAISREGLAISSEQFF. For the CDR3, the DNA is TGTGCCATCAGCCGGGAGGGACTAGCGATCTCAAGTGAGCAGTTCTTC.

The V gene is TRBV7-7, the J gene TRBJ1-5; no firm D call. There are 13 residues in the CDR3. The germline V and J ends were trimmed by 1 base and 4 bases, with 5 bases remaining between them. The germline gives CDR1 SSHAT, CDR2 FNYEAQ (reference sequence). The CDR3 is CASSLEQNQPQHF. Here the CDR3 DNA reads TGTGCCAGCAGCTTAGAACAGAATCAGCCCCAGCATTTT.

V is TRBV10-1 and J is TRBJ1-1; 8 nucleotides agree with TRBD1. Losses at the gene ends were 6 bases for V and 6 bases for J; bases not matched to a gene: 6. The CDR3 extends over 13 amino acids. From germline, CDR1 is WNHNN and CDR2 SYGVQD (reference sequence). CDR3 bases: TGCGCCAGCAGACCAGGGGGCATTGCTGAAGCTTTCTTT. Residues: CASRPGGIAEAFF.

The gene calls are TRBV2 and TRBJ2-6, with 7 bases lining up with TRBD2. CDR3 length equals 15 residues. CDR1 is SNHLY and CDR2 is FYNNEI in the germline V gene. J gave up 2 bases and V 8 bases, and 6 bases lay outside the gene matches. The CDR3 region has the DNA TGTGCCAGCGGGAGGGGAGAGGCTGGGGCCAACGTCCTGACTTTC. It specifies CASGRGEAGANVLTF.

The chain carries TRBV6-5 and TRBJ2-1; D is uncertain. This CDR3 has 16 amino acids. The V and J ends lost 2 bases and 2 bases respectively, with 13 bases between them. Per germline, CDR1 MNHEY and CDR2 SVGAGI. In DNA, the CDR3 is TGTGCCAGCAGTTACGGCCACATACACCCCTACAATGAGCAGTTCTTC. Protein: CASSYGHIHPYNEQFF.

This clone occurred once. The rearrangement links TRBV9 to TRBJ2-7; D might be TRBD2 (5 bases). CDR1 and CDR2 from the germline V gene are SGDLS and YYNGEE. The CDR3 has 14 amino acids. Trimming took 0 bases from V and 1 from J, leaving 8 bases between them. The chain's CDR3 is CASSVVPGSYEQYF. CDR3 in DNA: TGTGCCAGCAGCGTAGTTCCGGGGTCCTACGAGCAGTACTTC.